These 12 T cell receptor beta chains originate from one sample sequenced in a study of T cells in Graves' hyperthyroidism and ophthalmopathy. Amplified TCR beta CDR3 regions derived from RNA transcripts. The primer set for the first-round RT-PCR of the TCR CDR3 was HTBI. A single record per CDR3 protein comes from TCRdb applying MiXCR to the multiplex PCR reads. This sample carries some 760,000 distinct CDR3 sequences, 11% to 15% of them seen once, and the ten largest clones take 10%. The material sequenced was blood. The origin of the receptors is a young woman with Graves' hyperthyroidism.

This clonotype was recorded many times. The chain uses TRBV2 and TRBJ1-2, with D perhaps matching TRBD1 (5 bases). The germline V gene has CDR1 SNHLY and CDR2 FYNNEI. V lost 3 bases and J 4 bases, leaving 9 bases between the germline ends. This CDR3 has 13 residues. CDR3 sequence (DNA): TGTGCCAGCAGTGAGCAAGGGGCCTATGGCTACACCTTC. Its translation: CASSEQGAYGYTF.

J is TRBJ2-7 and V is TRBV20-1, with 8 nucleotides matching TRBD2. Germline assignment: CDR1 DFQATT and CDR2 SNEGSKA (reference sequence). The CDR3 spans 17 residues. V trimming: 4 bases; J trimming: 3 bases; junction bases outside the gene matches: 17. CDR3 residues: CSATRSGSIPHYYEQYF. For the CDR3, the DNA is TGCAGTGCTACCAGAAGCGGGAGTATCCCCCACTACTACGAGCAGTACTTC.

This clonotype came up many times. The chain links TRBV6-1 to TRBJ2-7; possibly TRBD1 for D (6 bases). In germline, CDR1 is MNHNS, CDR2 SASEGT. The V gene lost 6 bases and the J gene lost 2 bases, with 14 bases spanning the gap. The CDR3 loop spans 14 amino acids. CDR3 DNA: TGTGCCAGCAGCGACAGGACCCCCCCCTACGAGCAGTACTTC. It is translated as CASSDRTPPYEQYF.

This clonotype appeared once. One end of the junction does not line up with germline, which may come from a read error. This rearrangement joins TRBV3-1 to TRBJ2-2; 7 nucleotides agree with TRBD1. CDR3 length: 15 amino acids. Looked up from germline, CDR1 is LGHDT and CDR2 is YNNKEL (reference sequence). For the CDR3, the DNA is TGTGCCGGCAGCCCCGGGACAGCCCGGGGCGGGGAGCTGTTTTTT. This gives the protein CAGSPGTARGGELFF.

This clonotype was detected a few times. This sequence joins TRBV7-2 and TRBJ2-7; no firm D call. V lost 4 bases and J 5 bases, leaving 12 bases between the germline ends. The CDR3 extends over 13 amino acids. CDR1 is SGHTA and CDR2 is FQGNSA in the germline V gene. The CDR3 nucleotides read TGTGCCAGCAGCTCACTACTAAATGACGAGCAGTACTTC. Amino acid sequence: CASSSLLNDEQYF.

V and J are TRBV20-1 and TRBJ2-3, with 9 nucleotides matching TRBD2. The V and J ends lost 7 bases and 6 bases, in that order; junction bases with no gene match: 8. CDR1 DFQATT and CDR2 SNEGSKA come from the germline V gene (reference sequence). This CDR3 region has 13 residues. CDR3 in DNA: TGCAGTGGTCCAGCGGGAGGATCCGATACGCAGTATTTT. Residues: CSGPAGGSDTQYF.

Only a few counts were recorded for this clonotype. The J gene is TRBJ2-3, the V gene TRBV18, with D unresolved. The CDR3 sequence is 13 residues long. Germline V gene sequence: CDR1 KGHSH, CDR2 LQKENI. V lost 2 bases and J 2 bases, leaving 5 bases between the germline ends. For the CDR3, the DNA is TGTGCCAGCTCACCAATCGTCACAGATACGCAGTATTTT. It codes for CASSPIVTDTQYF. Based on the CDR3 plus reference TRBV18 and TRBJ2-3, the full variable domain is NAGVMQNPRHLVRRRGQEARLRCSPMKGHSHVYWYRQLPEEGLKFMVYLQKENIIDESGMPKERFSAEFPKEGPSILRIQQVVRGDSAAYFCASSPIVTDTQYFGPGTRLTVL.

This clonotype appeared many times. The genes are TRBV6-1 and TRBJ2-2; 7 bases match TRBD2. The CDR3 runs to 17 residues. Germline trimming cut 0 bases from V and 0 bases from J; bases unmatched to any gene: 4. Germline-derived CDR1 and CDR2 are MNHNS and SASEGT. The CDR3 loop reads CASSEAIGLANTGELFF. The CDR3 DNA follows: TGTGCCAGCAGTGAAGCTATAGGACTAGCGAACACCGGGGAGCTGTTTTTT.

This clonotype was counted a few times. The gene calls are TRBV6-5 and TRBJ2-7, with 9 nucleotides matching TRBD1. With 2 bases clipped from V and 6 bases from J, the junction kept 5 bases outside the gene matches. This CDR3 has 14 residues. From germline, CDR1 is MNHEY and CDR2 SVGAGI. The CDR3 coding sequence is TGTGCCAGCAGTTACGGGACAGGGTTAGTCGAGCAGTACTTC. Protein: CASSYGTGLVEQYF.

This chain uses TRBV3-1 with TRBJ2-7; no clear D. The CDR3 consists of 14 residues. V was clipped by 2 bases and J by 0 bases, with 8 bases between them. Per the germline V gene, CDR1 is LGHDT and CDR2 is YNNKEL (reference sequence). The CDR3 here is CASSQSWSSYEQYF. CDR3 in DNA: TGTGCCAGCAGCCAATCTTGGAGCTCCTACGAGCAGTACTTC.

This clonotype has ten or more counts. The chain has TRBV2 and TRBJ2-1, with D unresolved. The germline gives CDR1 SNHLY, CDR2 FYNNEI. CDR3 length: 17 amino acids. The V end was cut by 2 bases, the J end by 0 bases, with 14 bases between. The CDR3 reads CASSEFPVLSSYNEQFF. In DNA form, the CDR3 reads TGTGCCAGCAGTGAATTCCCGGTCCTAAGCTCCTACAATGAGCAGTTCTTC.

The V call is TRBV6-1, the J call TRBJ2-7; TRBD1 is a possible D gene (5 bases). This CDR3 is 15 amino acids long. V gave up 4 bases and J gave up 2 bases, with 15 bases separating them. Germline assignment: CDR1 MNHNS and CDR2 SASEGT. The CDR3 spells CASSGTAGSPYEQYF. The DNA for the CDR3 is TGTGCCAGCAGTGGAACGGCAGGGTCCCCCTACGAGCAGTACTTC.